This TCR beta chain stems from a study of metastatic and nonmetastatic thyroid tumors. Via MiXCR, TCRdb re-called the PCR reads. This repertoire shows about 52,000 clones, approximately 15% found once; its top ten account for 2.5% to 3%. Nobody among the patients had been given any treatment before thyroid surgery. Germline V gives CDR1 MDHEN, CDR2 SYDVKM. The V end lost 5 bases, the J end lost 6 bases, and 22 bases lay between the germline ends. This CDR3 comprises 16 residues. The sample holds a few counts of this clone. The material sequenced was blood. V is TRBV28 and J is TRBJ1-2; D is perhaps TRBD1 (5 bases). This clonotype was obtained from a female donor with papillary thyroid cancer or a benign thyroid nodule (not recorded which). Some clones in this sample may be carry-over from other donors' samples. CDR3: CASSPGAGVGGDGYTF. Written as DNA, the CDR3 is TGTGCCAGCAGTCCCGGGGCAGGAGTTGGTGGTGATGGCTACACCTTC.